Presented here are 30 T cell receptor beta chains from one specimen sequenced in a study of T-cell memory formation after mild COVID-19. TCRdb ran MiXCR on the 5' RACE reads and lists one entry per CDR3 protein. This sample has around 440,000 distinct CDR3 sequences, with around a sixth found just once. Sequencing input: PBMCs or a T cell subset sorted from them (not recorded which). The receptor set was obtained from an adult woman who had mild COVID-19 (a few samples of this study predate the infection). Cell type and time point are not known.

In this sample, this clonotype turned up many times. The V and J genes are TRBV7-2 and TRBJ2-5; D is unclear. V gave up 2 bases and J gave up 2 bases, with 12 bases separating them. Germline V gene sequence: CDR1 SGHTA, CDR2 FQGNSA. The CDR3 covers 15 residues. The CDR3 bases are TGTGCCAGCAGCTTAAGGCGGTCCTTACAAGAGACCCAGTACTTC. Protein product: CASSLRRSLQETQYF.

This clonotype was counted a single time. The chain is built from TRBV7-6 and TRBJ2-5, with TRBD2 identical over 9 bases. Germline-derived CDR1 and CDR2 are SGHVS and FNYEAQ. Trimming cost V 7 bases and J 5 bases; bases outside gene matches: 14. The CDR3 runs 16 residues. DNA for the CDR3: TGTGCCAGCAACACCCCTGTCGGGACTAGCCTTGAGACCCAGTACTTC. This encodes CASNTPVGTSLETQYF.

This clonotype was seen a handful of times. The V gene is TRBV5-6, the J gene TRBJ1-1; D remains ambiguous. The germline V gene encodes CDR1 SGHDT and CDR2 YYEEEE. V was clipped by 5 bases and J by 3 bases, with 8 bases between them. There are 12 residues in the CDR3. CDR3 DNA: TGTGCCAGCAGGGCGCCTTACACTGAAGCTTTCTTT. Translated, it gives CASRAPYTEAFF.

This clonotype has a handful of counts. The chain recombines TRBV24-1 with TRBJ1-2; no clear D. V gave up 5 bases and J gave up 5 bases, with 8 bases separating them. The CDR3 sequence is 12 residues long. In germline, CDR1 is KGHDR, CDR2 SFDVKD. The CDR3 DNA reads TGTGCCACCAGTGCTGGTCCTTATGGCTACACCTTC. The encoded protein is CATSAGPYGYTF.

The chain links TRBV5-5 to TRBJ2-7; possibly TRBD1 or TRBD2 for D (5 bases each). Germline CDR1 is SGHKS and CDR2 is YYEKEE (reference sequence). This CDR3 spans 17 amino acids. V lost 0 bases and J lost 1, with 17 bases in between. CDR3 residues: CASSLEGTPRLSYEQYF. CDR3 in DNA: TGTGCCAGCAGCTTGGAGGGGACCCCTAGACTATCCTACGAGCAGTACTTC.

V usage is TRBV25-1 and J usage is TRBJ2-3; D may be TRBD1 (6 bases). The CDR3 is 17 amino acids. In germline, CDR1 is MGHDK, CDR2 SYGVNS. V lost 4 bases to trimming and J lost 2 bases, with 19 bases between them. The CDR3 reads CASSASRRGYNTDTQYF. The CDR3 DNA reads as TGTGCCAGCAGTGCCTCCAGAAGGGGGTATAACACAGATACGCAGTATTTT. Together with reference TRBV25-1 and TRBJ2-3, the CDR3 gives the full variable domain: EADIYQTPRYLVIGTGKKITLECSQTMGHDKMYWYQQDPGMELHLIHYSYGVNSTEKGDLSSESTVSRIRTEHFPLTLESARPSHTSQYLCASSASRRGYNTDTQYFGPGTRLTVL.

The chain links TRBV12-3 or TRBV12-4 to TRBJ1-2; D might be TRBD1 (6 bases). V was cut by 3 bases and J by 2 bases, with 13 bases left in between. The CDR3 runs 15 residues. The CDR3: CASSFVRGGNYGYTF. CDR3 DNA: TGTGCCAGCAGTTTTGTCAGGGGAGGGAACTATGGCTACACCTTC.

V usage is TRBV9 and J usage is TRBJ2-5; 7 bases are shared with TRBD1. J lost 3 bases, V lost 3 bases, and 8 bases had no gene match. Germline CDR1 and CDR2: SGDLS and YYNGEE. This CDR3 contains 15 residues. The CDR3 DNA reads TGTGCCAGCAGCGCCACCAGTCAGGGGGAAGAGACCCAGTACTTC. This encodes CASSATSQGEETQYF.

Points on this clonotype: A much larger clone sits a single nucleotide away, making a read error possible. This rearrangement joins TRBV7-2 to TRBJ2-1; D may be TRBD2 (6 bases). The germline gives CDR1 SGHTA, CDR2 FQGNSA. The CDR3 consists of 13 residues. V lost 5 bases to trimming and J lost 10 bases, with 15 bases between them. The CDR3 loop is CASSDRDGGEQFF. The CDR3 DNA is TGTGCCAGCAGCGACCGGGACGGAGGGGAGCAGTTCTTC.

The gene calls are TRBV11-2 and TRBJ2-2, with 8 bases fitting TRBD2. Losses at the gene ends were 6 bases for V and 9 bases for J; bases not matched to a gene: 6. The CDR3 has 13 residues. Germline V CDR1 and CDR2: SGHAT, FQNNGV. The chain's CDR3 is CASRRGGPRELFF. The CDR3 DNA is TGTGCCAGCAGGCGCGGGGGGCCCAGGGAGCTGTTTTTT.

The rearrangement joins TRBV7-9 to TRBJ2-7; tentative D call: TRBD2 (6 bases). With 5 bases removed from V and 0 bases from J, the gap between germline ends came to 17 bases. CDR1 and CDR2 from the germline V gene are SEHNR and FQNEAQ (reference sequence). This CDR3 region has 16 residues. The CDR3 reads CASSPGEGAISYEQYF. DNA for the CDR3: TGTGCCAGCAGCCCGGGGGAAGGGGCCATCTCCTACGAGCAGTACTTC.

In this sample, this clonotype turned up a few times. The chain employs TRBV12-3 or TRBV12-4 and TRBJ2-1; TRBD2 might be the D (6 bases). This CDR3 comprises 14 residues. V was cut by 3 bases and J by 9 bases, with 15 bases left in between. The CDR3 protein is CASSFVGGPGEQFF. The DNA for the CDR3 is TGTGCCAGCAGTTTTGTCGGGGGACCGGGTGAGCAGTTCTTC.

The rearrangement uses TRBV7-8 and TRBJ2-7, with 8 bases fitting TRBD2. The CDR3 has 18 amino acids. Looked up from germline, CDR1 is SGHVS and CDR2 is FQNEAQ. Trimming removed 3 bases from V and 5 bases from J; junction bases left unmatched: 18. CDR3 region: CASSLGPWLAGYSHEQYF. CDR3 DNA sequence: TGTGCCAGCAGCTTGGGCCCGTGGCTAGCGGGTTATTCCCACGAGCAGTACTTC.

The chain joins TRBV3-1 to TRBJ2-3; 8 nucleotides line up with TRBD1. Germline V gene lookup returns CDR1 LGHDT and CDR2 YNNKEL (reference sequence). The CDR3 loop spans 16 amino acids. Trimming at V came to 4 bases and at J to 4 bases, leaving 10 bases not matched to a gene. In nucleotides, the CDR3 is TGTGCCAGCAGCCGAGTCCCGGGACAGGCGGCAGATACGCAGTATTTT. It yields the protein CASSRVPGQAADTQYF.

This clonotype has more than one count but fewer than ten. The V and J genes are TRBV9 and TRBJ2-3, with D maybe TRBD2 (5 bases). Trimming removed 0 bases at V and 6 bases at J, with 14 bases between. Germline-derived CDR1 and CDR2 are SGDLS and YYNGEE. CDR3 size: 15 residues. This chain's CDR3 is CASSVVGVGKDTQYF. The CDR3 coding sequence is TGTGCCAGCAGCGTAGTCGGGGTGGGTAAGGATACGCAGTATTTT.

The chain uses TRBV4-1 and TRBJ2-6; D not certain. Trimming took off 5 bases at V and 1 base at J, with 12 bases between the two ends. The V gene's germline CDR1 is MGHRA and CDR2 YSYEKL. The CDR3 spans 16 residues. CDR3 amino acids: CASSFVRGSGANVLTF. The CDR3 nucleotides are TGCGCCAGCAGCTTCGTCAGAGGTTCTGGGGCCAACGTCCTGACTTTC.

There are many counts of this clonotype. The chain uses TRBV7-9 and TRBJ2-1; D gene uncertain. Germline V gene lookup returns CDR1 SEHNR and CDR2 FQNEAQ (reference sequence). This CDR3 has 15 residues. Trimming removed 3 bases from V and 4 bases from J, with 13 bases in between. This CDR3 is CASSFREVRYNEQFF. Here the CDR3 DNA reads TGTGCCAGCAGCTTCCGCGAGGTGCGGTACAATGAGCAGTTCTTC.

V is TRBV18 and J is TRBJ2-3, with 7 bases aligning to TRBD1. The CDR3 spans 14 residues. The V gene end was trimmed by 3 bases and the J gene end by 5 bases; junction bases not matched to a gene: 5. The germline V gene encodes CDR1 KGHSH and CDR2 LQKENI. CDR3 sequence reads: CASSPTGSGDTQYF. In DNA form, the CDR3 reads TGTGCCAGCTCACCGACAGGGTCAGGAGATACGCAGTATTTT.

This clonotype came up a few times. The chain employs TRBV7-9 and TRBJ2-4, with a weak D call TRBD2 (6 bases). Germline CDR1 SEHNR, CDR2 FQNEAQ (reference sequence). The CDR3 totals 13 residues. V lost 4 bases and J 5 bases, leaving 9 bases between the germline ends. CDR3 DNA sequence: TGTGCCAGCAGCTCGGGACTGGAAAACATTCAGTACTTC. As protein: CASSSGLENIQYF. The full variable domain, its missing parts supplied by reference TRBV7-9 and TRBJ2-4, is DTGVSQNPRHKITKRGQNVTFRCDPISEHNRLYWYRQTLGQGPEFLTYFQNEAQLEKSRLLSDRFSAERPKGSFSTLEIQRTEQGDSAMYLCASSSGLENIQYFGAGTRLSVL.

The rearrangement links TRBV6-5 to TRBJ2-3; maybe TRBD2 (6 bases). Germline V gene data show CDR1 as MNHEY and CDR2 as SVGAGI. The length of the CDR3 is 13 residues. V lost 4 bases, J lost 9 bases, and 14 bases lay in between. CDR3 nucleotide sequence: TGTGCCAGCAGTTTCGGGGAGGCGGGAACGCAGTATTTT. Translation: CASSFGEAGTQYF.

This clonotype was seen only once. CDR3 bases: TGTGCCAGCAGCATTCCAGGGGCTGGCTATGGCTACACCTTC. Translating it yields CASSIPGAGYGYTF. The chain joins TRBV3-1 to TRBJ1-2; D might be TRBD1 (6 bases). CDR1 and CDR2 from the germline V gene are LGHDT and YNNKEL (reference sequence). With 5 bases removed from V and 4 bases from J, the gap between germline ends came to 14 bases. The CDR3 has 14 amino acids. Drawing the rest from reference TRBV3-1 and TRBJ1-2, the complete variable domain is DTAVSQTPKYLVTQMGNDKSIKCEQNLGHDTMYWYKQDSKKFLKIMFSYNNKELIINETVPNRFSPKSPDKAHLNLHINSLELGDSAVYFCASSIPGAGYGYTFGSGTRLTVV.

This clonotype was counted only a few times. The chain combines TRBV12-3 or TRBV12-4 with TRBJ1-2; no firm D call. The length of the CDR3 is 13 residues. Between the trimmed V and J ends, which lost 5 bases and 6 bases, there was a span of 13 bases. This chain's CDR3 is CASSRRVGDGYTF. CDR3 DNA: TGTGCCAGCAGTCGTAGGGTTGGAGATGGCTACACCTTC.

Only a few counts were recorded for this clonotype. The chain carries TRBV20-1 and TRBJ2-7, with 13 bases identical to TRBD2. CDR3 length equals 19 residues. Trimming at V came to 1 base and at J to 4 bases, leaving 16 bases not matched to a gene. CDR1 is DFQATT, CDR2 SNEGSKA, per germline (reference sequence). The CDR3 nucleotides are TGCAGTGCTAGAGGGCCCGGGACCCATCGGACTAGCGGGGGTTACGAGCAGTACTTC. Its translation is CSARGPGTHRTSGGYEQYF.

This clonotype was seen a handful of times. This rearrangement joins TRBV7-6 to TRBJ1-3; TRBD1 matches at 9 bases. The J segment lost 2 bases and the V segment lost 4 bases, leaving 3 bases of the junction unmatched. This CDR3 spans 15 amino acids. CDR1 and CDR2 from the germline V gene are SGHVS and FNYEAQ. CDR3 nucleotides: TGTGCCAGCAGCTCAAGGACAGGGGCTGGAAACACCATATATTTT. This sequence encodes CASSSRTGAGNTIYF.

The V and J genes are TRBV28 and TRBJ1-2; 11 bases map to TRBD1. Germline V CDR1 and CDR2: MDHEN, SYDVKM. CDR3 length equals 16 residues. J lost 4 bases, V lost 6 bases, and 10 bases had no gene match. The CDR3 region is CASRTIRDRGAYGYTF. The CDR3 nucleotides are TGTGCCAGCAGAACGATCCGGGACAGGGGGGCCTATGGCTACACCTTC.

The chain is built from TRBV7-9 and TRBJ2-7, with 7 bases aligning to TRBD1. Germline loops: CDR1 SEHNR, CDR2 FQNEAQ (reference sequence). The CDR3 has 14 amino acids. Trimming removed 5 bases from V and 1 base from J; junction bases left unmatched: 5. The CDR3 sequence is CASSGGQESYEQYF. The CDR3 DNA reads as TGTGCCAGCAGCGGAGGACAGGAGTCCTACGAGCAGTACTTC.

The chain recombines TRBV9 with TRBJ2-1, with D perhaps assigned TRBD1 or TRBD2 (5 bases each). Trimming shortened V by 2 bases and J by 6 bases, and 12 bases separated the two germline ends. Germline-derived CDR1 and CDR2 are SGDLS and YYNGEE. There are 14 residues in the CDR3. In nucleotides, the CDR3 is TGTGCCAGCAGCGTGGGACGTGGTCCCAATGAGCAGTTCTTC. Its translation is CASSVGRGPNEQFF.

The chain recombines TRBV14 with TRBJ1-2; no firm D call. Germline-derived CDR1 and CDR2 are SGHDN and FVKESK. Trimming stripped 4 bases from V and 4 bases from J, with 22 bases between. The CDR3 sequence is 17 residues long. The CDR3 loop reads CASSPYRAFSPSYGYTF. In nucleotides, the CDR3 is TGTGCCAGCAGCCCCTACCGGGCCTTCAGTCCGTCCTATGGCTACACCTTC.

A single count supports this clonotype. The rearrangement links TRBV12-3 or TRBV12-4 to TRBJ1-5; D gene ambiguous. The CDR3 covers 14 residues. Deletions cut 6 bases from V and 3 bases from J, with 12 bases between. The CDR3 sequence is CASSILDTNQPQHF. The CDR3 DNA is TGTGCCAGCAGCATCCTCGACACCAATCAGCCCCAGCATTTT.

The chain joins TRBV5-1 to TRBJ2-1; 10 bases fit TRBD2. The ends lost 0 bases at V and 3 bases at J; junction bases unmatched: 6. The germline CDR1 and CDR2 sequences are SGHRS and YFSETQ. This CDR3 spans 17 amino acids. The CDR3, as DNA: TGCGCCAGCAGCTTGGTTGCTAGCGGGGGTCTCTACAATGAGCAGTTCTTC. Its protein is CASSLVASGGLYNEQFF.